This entry describes one T cell receptor (beta chain). Its antigen remains unidentified. This sample stems from a study of T cell repertoires in cytomegalovirus infection. For the study at large: Matching HLA type and CMV infection were both indicated by public TCR beta signatures.

TCRdb used MiXCR to reprocess the reads, holding one entry per CDR3 protein. The sample records roughly 860,000 distinct CDR3 sequences, less than 35% being singletons. The trim removed 5 bases at V and 5 bases at J, leaving 7 bases unmatched. This CDR3 has 15 residues. CDR1 is SGHTA, CDR2 FQGTGA, per germline. The rearrangement links TRBV7-3 to TRBJ2-5, with 11 bases fitting TRBD2. Sequencing used cultured CD8+ T cells from PBMCs, obtained from culture after CMV antigen stimulation. The sequence was collected from a human donor in good health (CMV status not recorded). Some clones in this sample may be carry-over from other donors' samples. CDR3 nucleotide sequence: TGTGCCAGCAGCCCGACTAGCGGGGCAAGTGAGACCCAGTACTTC. It translates to CASSPTSGASETQYF.